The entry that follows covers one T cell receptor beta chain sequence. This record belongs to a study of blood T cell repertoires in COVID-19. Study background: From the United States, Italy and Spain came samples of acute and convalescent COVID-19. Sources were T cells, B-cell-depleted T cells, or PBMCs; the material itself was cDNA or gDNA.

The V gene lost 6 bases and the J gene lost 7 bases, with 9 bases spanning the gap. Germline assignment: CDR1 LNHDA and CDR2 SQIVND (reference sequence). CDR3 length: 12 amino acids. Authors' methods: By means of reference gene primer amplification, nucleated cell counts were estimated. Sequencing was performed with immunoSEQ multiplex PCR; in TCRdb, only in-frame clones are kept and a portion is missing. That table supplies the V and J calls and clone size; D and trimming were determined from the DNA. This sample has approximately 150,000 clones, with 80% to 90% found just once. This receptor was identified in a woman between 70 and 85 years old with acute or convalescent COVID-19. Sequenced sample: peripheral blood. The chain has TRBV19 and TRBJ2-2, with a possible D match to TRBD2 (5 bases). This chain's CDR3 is CASRLGIGELFF. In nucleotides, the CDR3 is TGTGCCAGTAGACTAGGGATCGGGGAGCTGTTTTTT.